The 19 T cell receptor beta chains below were found in one sample sequenced in a study of blood T cells in healthy people across ages. The authors ran a second PCR of 7 to 11 cycles using a sample-barcoded 5' primer and a J-beta primer mix. TCRdb independently ran MiXCR on the 5' RACE reads; one entry per CDR3 protein. This table has 600,000 to 800,000 distinct CDR3 sequences, 20% to 25% appearing once. The sequencing sample was made of blood. These receptors originate from a man aged 65-85 years in good health.

This clonotype has a count of ten or more. This chain links TRBV7-9 with TRBJ2-3; D ambiguous. The ends were cut back, 1 base at V and 0 bases at J, with 5 bases in the middle. This CDR3 is 14 amino acids long. Germline lookup yields CDR1 SEHNR and CDR2 FQNEAQ (reference sequence). The CDR3 region is CASSLVKSTDTQYF. The CDR3 nucleotides read TGTGCCAGCAGCTTAGTCAAGAGCACAGATACGCAGTATTTT. The full variable domain, rest sourced from reference TRBV7-9 and TRBJ2-3, is DTGVSQNPRHKITKRGQNVTFRCDPISEHNRLYWYRQTLGQGPEFLTYFQNEAQLEKSRLLSDRFSAERPKGSFSTLEIQRTEQGDSAMYLCASSLVKSTDTQYFGPGTRLTVL.

V is TRBV9 and J is TRBJ2-7; 8 positions match TRBD2. This CDR3 has 15 residues. Germline V gene data show CDR1 as SGDLS and CDR2 as YYNGEE. V shed 1 base, J shed 1 base, and the junction held 4 bases outside the gene matches. CDR3 protein: CASSVTAGGSYEQYF. The CDR3 region has the DNA TGTGCCAGCAGCGTAACTGCGGGGGGATCCTACGAGCAGTACTTC. The complete variable domain, with remaining parts taken from reference TRBV9 and TRBJ2-7, reads DSGVTQTPKHLITATGQRVTLRCSPRSGDLSVYWYQQSLDQGLQFLIQYYNGEERAKGNILERFSAQQFPDLHSELNLSSLELGDSALYFCASSVTAGGSYEQYFGPGTRLTVT.

This clonotype came up a few times. This chain joins TRBV12-3 or TRBV12-4 and TRBJ1-1, with D possibly being TRBD1 (6 bases). V gave up 7 bases and J gave up 5 bases, with 17 bases separating them. The length of the CDR3 is 14 residues. The CDR3 DNA reads TGTGCCAGCACCCTAGGGGGGACGGGAACTGAAGCTTTCTTT. The encoded protein is CASTLGGTGTEAFF.

This clonotype was observed at least ten times. An end of the junction differs from the germline gene, which may be a read error. This sequence joins TRBV7-7 and TRBJ2-7; TRBD1 agrees at 9 bases. From germline, CDR1 is SSHAT and CDR2 FNYEAQ (reference sequence). This CDR3 has 15 amino acids. The CDR3 region is CASSLGTGSGYEQYF. The CDR3 coding sequence is TGTGCTAGCAGCTTAGGGACAGGGTCGGGATACGAGCAGTACTTC.

This clonotype was seen a few times. V is TRBV14 and J is TRBJ2-5; D ambiguous. This CDR3 region has 13 residues. The V gene's germline CDR1 is SGHDN and CDR2 FVKESK. V lost 4 bases to trimming and J lost 9 bases, with 15 bases between them. The CDR3 nucleotides read TGTGCCAGCAGCCCGGCTCTTGAGGCCCCCCAGTACTTC. It encodes CASSPALEAPQYF. Supplemented by reference TRBV14 and TRBJ2-5, the full variable domain reads EAGVTQFPSHSVIEKGQTVTLRCDPISGHDNLYWYRRVMGKEIKFLLHFVKESKQDESGMPNNRFLAERTGGTYSTLKVQPAELEDSGVYFCASSPALEAPQYFGPGTRLLVL.

There are a few counts of this clonotype. The V call is TRBV5-1, the J call TRBJ2-4; a weak D match, TRBD1 (5 bases). With 4 bases removed from V and 8 bases from J, the gap between germline ends came to 16 bases. Germline loops: CDR1 SGHRS, CDR2 YFSETQ. The CDR3 length is 14 residues. The CDR3 loop reads CASSVQPGQDIQYF. CDR3 nucleotide sequence: TGCGCCAGCAGCGTACAGCCAGGGCAAGACATTCAGTACTTC.

The rearrangement links TRBV7-2 to TRBJ2-2, with 8 bases lining up with TRBD1. Germline CDR1 and CDR2: SGHTA and FQGNSA. V lost 2 bases to trimming and J lost 1 base; unmatched junction nucleotides: 3. The CDR3 runs 16 residues. The CDR3 bases are TGTGCCAGCAGCTTATTAGGGACAGGGAACACCGGGGAGCTGTTTTTT. Residues: CASSLLGTGNTGELFF.

This clonotype appeared many times. V is TRBV29-1 and J is TRBJ2-1; D gene ambiguous. The CDR3 covers 12 residues. Germline assignment: CDR1 SQVTM and CDR2 ANQGSEA. Between the trimmed V and J ends, which lost 0 bases and 6 bases, there was a span of 6 bases. The CDR3 reads CSVEEKGNEQFF. The CDR3 DNA follows: TGCAGCGTTGAAGAAAAGGGCAATGAGCAGTTCTTC.

The V and J genes are TRBV12-3 or TRBV12-4 and TRBJ2-1, with D perhaps TRBD1 or TRBD2 (6 bases each). This CDR3 contains 14 residues. V lost 1 base and J 8 bases, leaving 12 bases between the germline ends. The CDR3 coding sequence is TGTGCCAGCAGTTTAGGAACGGGGGCGGATGAGCAGTTCTTC. It encodes CASSLGTGADEQFF.

A note on this clonotype: A much larger clone differs from this one at a single base, so this may be a read error. The rearrangement joins TRBV7-3 to TRBJ2-5; 8 bases match TRBD1. V was pared by 4 bases and J by 3 bases, with 1 base of the junction left unmatched. The germline gives CDR1 SGHTA, CDR2 FQGTGA. This CDR3 is built from 13 residues. As DNA, the CDR3 is TGTGCCAGCAGCTGGACAGGGAAAGAGACCCAGTACTTC. The encoded protein is CASSWTGKETQYF.

J is TRBJ1-4 and V is TRBV7-9; D may be TRBD1 (6 bases). The germline V gene encodes CDR1 SEHNR and CDR2 FQNEAQ (reference sequence). The ends were cut back, 0 bases at V and 4 bases at J, with 18 bases in the middle. The CDR3 contains 18 residues. CDR3 in DNA: TGTGCCAGCAGCTTAGCTCAGGGGACCCTCAGCGGTAATGAAAAACTGTTTTTT. Translated, it gives CASSLAQGTLSGNEKLFF.

The rearrangement joins TRBV25-1 to TRBJ2-2; D ambiguous. Germline values: CDR1 MGHDK, CDR2 SYGVNS. The V gene lost 6 bases and the J gene lost 7 bases, with 12 bases spanning the gap. This CDR3 is built from 13 residues. The CDR3 coding sequence is TGTGCCAGCAGCTATTTACTAAACGGGGAGCTGTTTTTT. Its protein product is CASSYLLNGELFF.

This clonotype has just a few counts. The chain carries TRBV12-3 or TRBV12-4 and TRBJ1-2; TRBD1 matches 9 bases. V was clipped by 6 bases and J by 6 bases; unmatched bases: 2. This CDR3 has 12 residues. This chain's CDR3 is CASRTGGNGYTF. In nucleotides, the CDR3 is TGTGCCAGCAGGACAGGGGGAAATGGCTACACCTTC.

Comment on this clonotype: A much larger clone is a single base away; this may be a read error. The chain couples TRBV6-5 to TRBJ2-3; D uncertain. The CDR3 runs 11 residues. CDR1 and CDR2 from the germline V gene are MNHEY and SVGAGI. The V end lost 6 bases, the J end lost 2 bases, and 3 bases lay between the germline ends. CDR3 coding DNA: TGTGCCAGCAGATACACAGATACGCAGTATTTT. Translated, it gives CASRYTDTQYF.

Note on this clonotype: The junction departs from the called germline gene at one end, perhaps through a read error. The rearrangement uses TRBV12-3 or TRBV12-4 and TRBJ2-1; D unresolved. This CDR3 spans 14 amino acids. CDR3 amino acids: CASSQEPSYNEQSF. Written as DNA, the CDR3 is TGTGCCAGCAGTCAGGAGCCCTCCTACAATGAGCAGTCCTTC.

This chain uses TRBV6-6 with TRBJ2-7, with D possibly TRBD2 on 5 matching bases. Germline V gene lookup returns CDR1 MNHNY and CDR2 SVGAGI (reference sequence). This CDR3 comprises 12 residues. Trimming pared 6 bases from V and 6 bases from J, leaving 12 bases between. CDR3 sequence reads: CASRQSAGEQYF. The CDR3 DNA is TGTGCCAGCAGACAATCGGCGGGCGAGCAGTACTTC.

The chain combines TRBV5-1 with TRBJ2-5; D gene uncertain. The CDR3 spans 13 residues. Germline V gives CDR1 SGHRS, CDR2 YFSETQ. V was trimmed by 4 bases and J by 5 bases, leaving 12 bases between them. For the CDR3, the DNA is TGCGCCAGCAGCACGGGTGGGTCTGAGACCCAGTACTTC. It yields the protein CASSTGGSETQYF.

This clonotype was detected ten times or more. The rearrangement uses TRBV14 and TRBJ2-2; D unresolved. Between the trimmed V and J ends, which lost 1 base and 6 bases, there was a span of 12 bases. The CDR3 is 15 amino acids. Germline CDR1 SGHDN, CDR2 FVKESK. The CDR3 DNA sequence: TGTGCCAGCAGCCAAGTTCGAGTTTCGGCCGGGGAGCTGTTTTTT. It codes for CASSQVRVSAGELFF.

Here the CDR3 DNA reads TGTGCCATCAGTGAATTGGCAGGGGAGTACGAGCAGTACTTC. Its protein product is CAISELAGEYEQYF. This sequence joins TRBV10-3 and TRBJ2-7; maybe TRBD1 (6 bases). The germline gives CDR1 ENHRY, CDR2 SYGVKD. V dropped 3 bases and J dropped 4 bases, with 13 bases sitting between them. CDR3 length equals 14 residues.